This entry features one T cell receptor (beta chain) sequence. Its antigen is not known. The data derive from a study of cytomegalovirus exposure and HLA in healthy donors. Study observations and caveats: A few chains tied to CMV proved CMV antigen-specific in vitro. CMV serostatus was the sole immune exposure data available. Later work found that TCR association rates differed between HLA loci; DRB1 had the most and HLA-C the fewest.

This PCR relied on a set of 60 Vbeta primers and 13 Jbeta primers. The method was immunoSEQ multiplex PCR; TCRdb's version includes in-frame clones alone and lacks a portion of them. The sample includes about 98,000 clones, approximately 79% seen only once; the top ten take under 2%. Germline CDR1 is SQVTM and CDR2 is ANQGSEA. This CDR3 has 17 residues. V dropped 4 bases and J dropped 0; count of bases not matched to a gene: 9. This receptor was identified in a male donor in good health and CMV-seronegative. What was sequenced was PBMCs. The V gene is TRBV29-1, the J gene TRBJ2-3, with TRBD2 matching over 11 bases. In nucleotides, the CDR3 is TGCAGCGTTGCCCTAGCGGGAGGCCGCTTTAGCACAGATACGCAGTATTTT. Its protein product is CSVALAGGRFSTDTQYF.